Each of the 5 T cell receptor beta chains below was sequenced from the same sample in a study of CXCR3-negative and CXCR3-positive naive CD8 T cells. Via 5' RACE with UMI labels, TRB cDNA libraries were prepared. TCRdb reprocessed the 5' RACE reads, with one entry per CDR3 protein and no DNA. The sample includes about 43,000 distinct CDR3 sequences. Source material: memory CD8+ T cells from blood. The receptors were gathered from a human donor in good health. Some clones in this sample may be carry-over from other donors' samples.

The chain has TRBV5-1 and TRBJ2-3. The CDR3 covers 12 residues. Germline loops: CDR1 SGHRS, CDR2 YFSETQ. CDR3 amino acids: CASSFFGDTQYF.

This chain connects TRBV6-5 to TRBJ2-7; checking the TCRdb D call of TRBD2 is not possible without DNA. The V gene's germline CDR1 is MNHEY and CDR2 SVGAGI. The CDR3 is 14 amino acids. The CDR3 loop reads CASSTGTSGYEQYF.

This chain uses TRBV20-1 with TRBJ2-1; TCRdb's assignment of TRBD2 cannot be checked, as there is no DNA. Germline CDR1 is DFQATT and CDR2 is SNEGSKA (reference sequence). The CDR3 has 19 amino acids. The CDR3 region is CSAAGGTSGVIRSYNEPFF.

The rearrangement uses TRBV15 and TRBJ2-1; TCRdb calls TRBD2, which cannot be checked without DNA. This CDR3 is 15 amino acids long. CDR1 and CDR2 from the germline V gene are LNHNV and YYDKDF (reference sequence). CDR3 in amino acids: CATSHRDSQINEQFF. Based on the CDR3 plus reference TRBV15 and TRBJ2-1, the full variable domain is DAMVIQNPRYQVTQFGKPVTLSCSQTLNHNVMYWYQQKSSQAPKLLFHYYDKDFNNEADTPDNFQSRRPNTSFCFLDIRSPGLGDTAMYLCATSHRDSQINEQFFGPGTRLTVL.

The chain recombines TRBV5-1 with TRBJ2-3; checking the TCRdb D call of TRBD1 is not possible without DNA. This CDR3 contains 17 residues. Germline CDR1 is SGHRS and CDR2 is YFSETQ. The CDR3 sequence is CASSLEPGQGGTDTQYF.